This T cell receptor (beta chain) was found in a study of OX40 agonist ivuxolimab in advanced cancers. Study summary: Every 2 weeks, ivuxolimab was infused into the patients intravenously at between 0.01 and 10 mg/kg. Hepatocellular carcinoma, melanoma, renal cell or head and neck cancer was diagnosed in the dose-escalation patients. Partial responses, seen in three patients, involved one hepatocellular carcinoma and two cutaneous melanomas. General study findings and limits: At 0.1 to 3.0 mg/kg and by week 6, clonal expansion occurred in CD4+ and CD8+ blood T cells.

The protocol was immunoSEQ multiplex PCR, while the TCRdb copy is restricted to in-frame clones and leaves out a portion. The sample records 40,000 to 50,000 clones, 86% being singletons. Germline V gene sequence: CDR1 MNHNS, CDR2 SASEGT. Trimming removed 7 bases from V and 6 bases from J, with 7 bases in between. The CDR3 has 11 residues. In regard to this clone: Its antigen is unidentified.

This specimen was CD4+ or CD8+ T cells sorted from blood, taken in a trial of the OX40 agonist ivuxolimab. The receptor was derived from an adult with an advanced solid tumor such as melanoma, head and neck, liver or kidney cancer. J is TRBJ2-1 and V is TRBV6-1; D uncertain. The CDR3: CASNRRNEQFF. In nucleotides, the CDR3 is TGTGCCAGCAATAGGCGCAATGAGCAGTTCTTC.